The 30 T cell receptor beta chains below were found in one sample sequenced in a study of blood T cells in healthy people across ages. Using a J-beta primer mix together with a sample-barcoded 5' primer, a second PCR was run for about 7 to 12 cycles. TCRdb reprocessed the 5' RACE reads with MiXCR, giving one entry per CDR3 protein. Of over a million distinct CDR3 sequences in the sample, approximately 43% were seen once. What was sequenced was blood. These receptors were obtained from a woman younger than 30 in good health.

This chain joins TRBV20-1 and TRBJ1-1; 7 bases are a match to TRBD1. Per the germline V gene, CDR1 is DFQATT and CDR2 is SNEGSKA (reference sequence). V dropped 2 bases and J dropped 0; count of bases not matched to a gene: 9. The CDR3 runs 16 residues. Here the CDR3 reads CSARTGAGQVNTEAFF. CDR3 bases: TGCAGTGCTAGAACGGGGGCCGGACAGGTGAACACTGAAGCTTTCTTT.

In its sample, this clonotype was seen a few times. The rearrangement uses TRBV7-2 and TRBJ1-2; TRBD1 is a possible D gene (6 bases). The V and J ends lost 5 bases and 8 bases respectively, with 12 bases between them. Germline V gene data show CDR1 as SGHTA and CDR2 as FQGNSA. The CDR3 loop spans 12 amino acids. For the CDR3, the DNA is TGTGCCAGCAGCAGAGGGACATACGGCTACACCTTC. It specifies CASSRGTYGYTF.

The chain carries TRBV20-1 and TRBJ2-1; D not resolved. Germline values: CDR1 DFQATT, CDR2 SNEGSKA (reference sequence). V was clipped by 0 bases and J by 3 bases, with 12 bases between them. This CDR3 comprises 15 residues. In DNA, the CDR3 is TGCAGTGCTAGAGAGTTACCCGACTTCTACAATGAGCAGTTCTTC. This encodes CSARELPDFYNEQFF.

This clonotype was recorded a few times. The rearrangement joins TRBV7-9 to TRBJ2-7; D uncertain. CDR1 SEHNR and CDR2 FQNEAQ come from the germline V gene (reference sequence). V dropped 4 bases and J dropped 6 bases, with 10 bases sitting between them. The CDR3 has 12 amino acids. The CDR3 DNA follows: TGTGCCAGCAGCTCGAAGGGCGGCGAGCAGTACTTC. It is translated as CASSSKGGEQYF.

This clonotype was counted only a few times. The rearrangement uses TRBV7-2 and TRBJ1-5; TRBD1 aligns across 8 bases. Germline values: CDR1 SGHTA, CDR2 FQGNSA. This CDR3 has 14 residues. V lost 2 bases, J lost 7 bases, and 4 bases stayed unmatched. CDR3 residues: CASSLPGGWQPQHF. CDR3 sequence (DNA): TGTGCCAGCAGCTTACCAGGGGGCTGGCAGCCCCAGCATTTT.

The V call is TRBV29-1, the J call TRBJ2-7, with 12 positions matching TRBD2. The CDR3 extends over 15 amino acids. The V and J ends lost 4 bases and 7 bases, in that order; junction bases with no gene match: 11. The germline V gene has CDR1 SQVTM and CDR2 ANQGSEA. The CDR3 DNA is TGCAGCGTTGCGGATCCTAGCGGGAGGGGAAATGAGCAGTACTTC. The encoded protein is CSVADPSGRGNEQYF.

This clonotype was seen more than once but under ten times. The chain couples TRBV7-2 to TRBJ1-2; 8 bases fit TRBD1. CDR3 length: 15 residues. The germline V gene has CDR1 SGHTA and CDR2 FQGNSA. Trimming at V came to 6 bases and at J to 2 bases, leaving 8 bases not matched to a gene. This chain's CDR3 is CASSGWDRRNYGYTF. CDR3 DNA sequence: TGTGCCAGCAGTGGGTGGGACAGGCGGAACTATGGCTACACCTTC.

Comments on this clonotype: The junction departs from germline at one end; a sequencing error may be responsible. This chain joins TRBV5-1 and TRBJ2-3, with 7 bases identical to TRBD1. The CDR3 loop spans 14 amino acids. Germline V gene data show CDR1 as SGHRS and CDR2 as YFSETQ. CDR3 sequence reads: CTSSLDTGADTQYF. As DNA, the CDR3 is TGCACCAGCAGCTTGGATACAGGGGCAGATACGCAGTATTTT.

The CDR3, as DNA: TGTGCCAGCAGTTATACTCCACTAGCGGGGAACACCGGGGAGCTGTTTTTT. Translated, it gives CASSYTPLAGNTGELFF. The V gene is TRBV6-2 or TRBV6-3, the J gene TRBJ2-2, with 9 nucleotides matching TRBD2. The CDR3 has 17 amino acids. The V and J ends lost 3 bases and 1 base, in that order; junction bases with no gene match: 6. The germline gives CDR1 MNHEY, CDR2 SVGEGT.

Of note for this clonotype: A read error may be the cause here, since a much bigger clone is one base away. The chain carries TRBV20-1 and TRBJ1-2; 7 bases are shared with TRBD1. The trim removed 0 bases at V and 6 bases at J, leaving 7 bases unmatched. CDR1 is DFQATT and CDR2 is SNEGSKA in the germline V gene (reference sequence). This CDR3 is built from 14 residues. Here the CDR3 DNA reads TGCAGTGCTAGAGATAGAGGCAGGGGGGATGGCTACACCTTC. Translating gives CSARDRGRGDGYTF.

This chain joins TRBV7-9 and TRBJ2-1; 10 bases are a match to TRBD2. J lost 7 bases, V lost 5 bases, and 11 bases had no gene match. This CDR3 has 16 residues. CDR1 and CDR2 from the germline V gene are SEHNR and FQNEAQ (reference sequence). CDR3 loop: CASSPPTSGTDNEQFF. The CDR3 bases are TGTGCCAGCAGCCCACCCACTAGCGGGACGGATAATGAGCAGTTCTTC.

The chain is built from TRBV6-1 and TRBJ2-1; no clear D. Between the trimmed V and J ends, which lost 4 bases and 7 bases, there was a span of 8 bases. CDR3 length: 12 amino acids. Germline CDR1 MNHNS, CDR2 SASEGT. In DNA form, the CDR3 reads TGTGCCAGCAGTGCCGGAGATAATGAGCAGTTCTTC. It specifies CASSAGDNEQFF.

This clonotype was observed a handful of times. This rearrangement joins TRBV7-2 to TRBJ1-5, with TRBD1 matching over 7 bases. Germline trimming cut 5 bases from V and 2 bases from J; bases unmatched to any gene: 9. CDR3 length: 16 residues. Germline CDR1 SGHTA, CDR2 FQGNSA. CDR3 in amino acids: CASSAHRGFGNQPQHF. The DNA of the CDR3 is TGTGCCAGCAGCGCACACAGGGGTTTTGGCAATCAGCCCCAGCATTTT. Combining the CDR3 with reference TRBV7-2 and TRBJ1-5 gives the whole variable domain GAGVSQSPSNKVTEKGKDVELRCDPISGHTALYWYRQSLGQGLEFLIYFQGNSAPDKSGLPSDRFSAERTGGSVSTLTIQRTQQEDSAVYLCASSAHRGFGNQPQHFGDGTRLSIL.

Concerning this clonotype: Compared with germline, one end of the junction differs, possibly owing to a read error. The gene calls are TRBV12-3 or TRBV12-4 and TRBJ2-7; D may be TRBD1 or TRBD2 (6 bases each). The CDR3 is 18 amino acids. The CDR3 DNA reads TGTGCCTGCAGTCCCGCCGAGGGGGGCCTGGGGTCCCTTTACGAGCAGTACTTC. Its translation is CACSPAEGGLGSLYEQYF.

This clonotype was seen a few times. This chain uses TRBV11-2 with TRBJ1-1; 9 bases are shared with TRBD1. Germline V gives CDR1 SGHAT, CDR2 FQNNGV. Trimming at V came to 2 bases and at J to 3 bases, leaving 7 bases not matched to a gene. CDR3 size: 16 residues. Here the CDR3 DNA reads TGTGCCAGCAGCTTATTTGTTGGACAGGGGTACACTGAAGCTTTCTTT. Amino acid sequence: CASSLFVGQGYTEAFF.

This CDR3 is CASSYTPRGLWQHNEQFF. In nucleotides, the CDR3 is TGTGCCAGCAGTTACACCCCTCGGGGTCTCTGGCAACACAATGAGCAGTTCTTC. The V and J genes are TRBV6-5 and TRBJ2-1; D is perhaps TRBD2 (5 bases). Trimming shortened V by 2 bases and J by 5 bases, and 22 bases separated the two germline ends. The length of the CDR3 is 18 residues. The germline CDR1 and CDR2 sequences are MNHEY and SVGAGI.

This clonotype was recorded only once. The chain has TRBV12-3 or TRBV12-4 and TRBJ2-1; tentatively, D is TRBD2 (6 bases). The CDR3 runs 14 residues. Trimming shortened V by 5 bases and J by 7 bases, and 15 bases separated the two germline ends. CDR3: CASSPRASDNEQFF. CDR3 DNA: TGTGCCAGCAGTCCCCGGGCTAGCGATAATGAGCAGTTCTTC.

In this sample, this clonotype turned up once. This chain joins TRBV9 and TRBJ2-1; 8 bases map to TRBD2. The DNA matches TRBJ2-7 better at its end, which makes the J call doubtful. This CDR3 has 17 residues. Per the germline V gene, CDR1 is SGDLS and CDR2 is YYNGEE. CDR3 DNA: TGTGCCAGCAGCTTGGGTAGCGGGACGCCCTATTACAATGAGCAGTACTTC. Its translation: CASSLGSGTPYYNEQYF.

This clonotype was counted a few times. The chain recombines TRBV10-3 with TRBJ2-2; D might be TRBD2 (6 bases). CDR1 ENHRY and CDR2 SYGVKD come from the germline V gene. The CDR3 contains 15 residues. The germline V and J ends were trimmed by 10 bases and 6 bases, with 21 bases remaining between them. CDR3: CATRELGPGAGELFF. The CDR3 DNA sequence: TGTGCCACGAGAGAGCTGGGTCCGGGGGCCGGGGAGCTGTTTTTT.

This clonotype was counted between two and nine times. The CDR3 sequence is CASSLLVSSTDTQYF. The DNA of the CDR3 is TGTGCCAGCAGCTTGCTAGTGTCTAGCACAGATACGCAGTATTTT. The chain uses TRBV7-8 and TRBJ2-3, with no clear D. The germline V and J ends were trimmed by 3 bases and 0 bases, with 10 bases remaining between them. This CDR3 spans 15 amino acids. Germline V gives CDR1 SGHVS, CDR2 FQNEAQ.

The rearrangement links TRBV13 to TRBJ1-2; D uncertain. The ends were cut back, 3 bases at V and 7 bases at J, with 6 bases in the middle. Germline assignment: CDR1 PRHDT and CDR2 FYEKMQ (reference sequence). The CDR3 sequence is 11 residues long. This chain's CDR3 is CASSFSAGYTF. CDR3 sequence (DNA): TGTGCCAGCAGCTTTTCGGCTGGCTACACCTTC. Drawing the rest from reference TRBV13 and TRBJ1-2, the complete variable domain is AAGVIQSPRHLIKEKRETATLKCYPIPRHDTVYWYQQGPGQDPQFLISFYEKMQSDKGSIPDRFSAQQFSDYHSELNMSSLELGDSALYFCASSFSAGYTFGSGTRLTVV.

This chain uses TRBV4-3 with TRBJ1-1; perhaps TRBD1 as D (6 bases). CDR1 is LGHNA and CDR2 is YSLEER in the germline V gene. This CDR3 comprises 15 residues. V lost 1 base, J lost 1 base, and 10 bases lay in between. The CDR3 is CASSQAGVWNTEAFF. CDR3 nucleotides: TGCGCCAGCAGCCAAGCAGGGGTTTGGAACACTGAAGCTTTCTTT.

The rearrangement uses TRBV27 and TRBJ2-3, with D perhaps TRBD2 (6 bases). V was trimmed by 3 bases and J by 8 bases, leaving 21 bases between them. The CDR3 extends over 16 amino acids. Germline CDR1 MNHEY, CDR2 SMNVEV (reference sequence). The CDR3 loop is CASSFGGKAVQGTQYF. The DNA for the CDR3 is TGTGCCAGCAGTTTTGGCGGGAAGGCTGTTCAAGGTACGCAGTATTTT.

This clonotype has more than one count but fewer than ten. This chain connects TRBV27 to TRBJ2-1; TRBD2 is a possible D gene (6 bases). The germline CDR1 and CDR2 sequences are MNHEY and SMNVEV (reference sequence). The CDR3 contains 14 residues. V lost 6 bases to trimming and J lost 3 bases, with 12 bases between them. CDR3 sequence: CASRFPGGYNEQFF. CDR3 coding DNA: TGTGCCAGCAGGTTTCCCGGGGGCTACAATGAGCAGTTCTTC.

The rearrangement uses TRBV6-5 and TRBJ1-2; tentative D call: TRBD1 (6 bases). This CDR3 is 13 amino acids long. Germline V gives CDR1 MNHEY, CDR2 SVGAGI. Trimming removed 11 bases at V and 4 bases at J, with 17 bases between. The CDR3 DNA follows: TGTGCCTCGGGCAGGGGAATGGGCTATGGCTACACCTTC. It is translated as CASGRGMGYGYTF.

Written as DNA, the CDR3 is TGCAGTGCTAGCAGCACCCCTTTGGGCAATTCACCCCTCCACTTT. It translates to CSASSTPLGNSPLHF. The rearrangement joins TRBV20-1 to TRBJ1-6; D is ambiguous. Germline V gene data show CDR1 as DFQATT and CDR2 as SNEGSKA (reference sequence). V lost 3 bases and J 7 bases, leaving 16 bases between the germline ends. The CDR3 spans 15 residues.

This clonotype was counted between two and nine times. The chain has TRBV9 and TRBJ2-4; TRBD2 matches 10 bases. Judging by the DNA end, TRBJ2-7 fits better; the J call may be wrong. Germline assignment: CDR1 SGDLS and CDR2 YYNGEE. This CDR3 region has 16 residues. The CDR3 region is CASSVSLASGRYEQYF. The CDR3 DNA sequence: TGTGCCAGCAGCGTATCCCTCGCTAGCGGGAGATACGAGCAGTACTTC.

CDR3 region: CASSPGQGANEQFF. CDR3 coding DNA: TGTGCCAGCAGCCCAGGCCAAGGGGCAAATGAGCAGTTCTTC. The chain is built from TRBV3-1 and TRBJ2-1; a weak D match, TRBD1 (5 bases). From germline, CDR1 is LGHDT and CDR2 YNNKEL (reference sequence). Trimming cost V 4 bases and J 7 bases, with 14 bases left between them. CDR3 length: 14 residues.

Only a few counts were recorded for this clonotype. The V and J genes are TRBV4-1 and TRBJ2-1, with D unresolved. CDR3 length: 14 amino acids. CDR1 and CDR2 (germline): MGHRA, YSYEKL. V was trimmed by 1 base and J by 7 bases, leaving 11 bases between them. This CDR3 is CASSQGAVPNEQFF. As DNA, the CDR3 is TGCGCCAGCAGCCAAGGGGCCGTTCCTAATGAGCAGTTCTTC.

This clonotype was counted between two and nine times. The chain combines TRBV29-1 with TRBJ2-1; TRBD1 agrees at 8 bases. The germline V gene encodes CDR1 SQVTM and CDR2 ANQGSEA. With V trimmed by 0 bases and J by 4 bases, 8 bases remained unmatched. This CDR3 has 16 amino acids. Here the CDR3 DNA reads TGCAGCGTTGAAGATAGGTGGACAGGGTCTTACAATGAGCAGTTCTTC. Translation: CSVEDRWTGSYNEQFF.